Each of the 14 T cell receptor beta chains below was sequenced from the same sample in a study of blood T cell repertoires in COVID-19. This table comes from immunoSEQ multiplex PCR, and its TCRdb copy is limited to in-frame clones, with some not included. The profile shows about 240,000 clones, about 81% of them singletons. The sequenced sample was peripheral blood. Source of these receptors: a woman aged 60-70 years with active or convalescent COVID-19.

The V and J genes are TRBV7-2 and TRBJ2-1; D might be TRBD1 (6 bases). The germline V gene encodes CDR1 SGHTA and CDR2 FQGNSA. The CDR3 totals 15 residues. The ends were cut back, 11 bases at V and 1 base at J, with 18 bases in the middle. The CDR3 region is CAGALSGTSYNEQFF. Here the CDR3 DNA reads TGTGCCGGGGCCTTATCCGGGACATCCTACAATGAGCAGTTCTTC.

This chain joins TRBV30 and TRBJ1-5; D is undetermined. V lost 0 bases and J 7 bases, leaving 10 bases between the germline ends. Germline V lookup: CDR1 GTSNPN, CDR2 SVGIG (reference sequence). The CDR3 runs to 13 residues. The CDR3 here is CAWSVHSGQPQHF. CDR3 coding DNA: TGTGCCTGGAGTGTACACTCGGGACAGCCCCAGCATTTT.

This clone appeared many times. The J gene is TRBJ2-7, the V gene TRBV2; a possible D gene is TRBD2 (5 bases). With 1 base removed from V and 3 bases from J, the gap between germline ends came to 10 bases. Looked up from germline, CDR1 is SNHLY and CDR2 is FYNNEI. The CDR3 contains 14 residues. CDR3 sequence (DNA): TGTGCCAGCAGTGAAGGAGCGGTGATCTACGAGCAGTACTTC. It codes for CASSEGAVIYEQYF.

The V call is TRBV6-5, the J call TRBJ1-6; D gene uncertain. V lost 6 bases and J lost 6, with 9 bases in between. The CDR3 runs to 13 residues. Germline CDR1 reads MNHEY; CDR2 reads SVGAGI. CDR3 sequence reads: CASRRMGNSPLHF. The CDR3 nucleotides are TGTGCCAGCAGGAGGATGGGTAATTCACCCCTCCACTTT.

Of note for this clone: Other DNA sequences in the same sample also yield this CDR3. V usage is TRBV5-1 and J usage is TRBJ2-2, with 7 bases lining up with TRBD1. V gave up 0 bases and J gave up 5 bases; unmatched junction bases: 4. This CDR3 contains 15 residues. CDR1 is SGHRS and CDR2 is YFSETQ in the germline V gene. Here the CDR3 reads CASSLGTGRTGELFF. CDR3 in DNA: TGCGCCAGCAGCTTGGGGACAGGTCGGACCGGGGAGCTGTTTTTT.

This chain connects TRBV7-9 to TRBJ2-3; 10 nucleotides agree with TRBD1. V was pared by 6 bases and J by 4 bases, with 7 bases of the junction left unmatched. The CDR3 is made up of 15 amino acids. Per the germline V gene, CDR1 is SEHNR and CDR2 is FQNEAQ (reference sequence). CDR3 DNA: TGTGCCAGCAGGTCCGGGACAGGGGCCGCAGATACGCAGTATTTT. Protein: CASRSGTGAADTQYF. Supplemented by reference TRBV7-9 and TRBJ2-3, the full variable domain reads DTGVSQNPRHKITKRGQNVTFRCDPISEHNRLYWYRQTLGQGPEFLTYFQNEAQLEKSRLLSDRFSAERPKGSFSTLEIQRTEQGDSAMYLCASRSGTGAADTQYFGPGTRLTVL.

CDR3 sequence reads: CASSMGQGYMNTEAFF. The CDR3 DNA sequence: TGTGCCAGTAGTATGGGACAGGGGTATATGAACACTGAAGCTTTCTTT. This chain joins TRBV19 and TRBJ1-1; 10 bases map to TRBD1. Per the germline V gene, CDR1 is LNHDA and CDR2 is SQIVND (reference sequence). This CDR3 is 16 amino acids long. After removal of 3 bases from V and 0 bases from J, the junction contained 4 bases not matched to a gene.

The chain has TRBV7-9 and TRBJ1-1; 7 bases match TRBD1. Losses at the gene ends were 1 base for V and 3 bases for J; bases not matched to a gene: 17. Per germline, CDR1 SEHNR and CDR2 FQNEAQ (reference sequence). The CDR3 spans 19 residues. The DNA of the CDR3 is TGTGCCAGCAGCTTAGTCTCTCTCGACAGGGACCATAAGGACACTGAAGCTTTCTTT. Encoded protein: CASSLVSLDRDHKDTEAFF.

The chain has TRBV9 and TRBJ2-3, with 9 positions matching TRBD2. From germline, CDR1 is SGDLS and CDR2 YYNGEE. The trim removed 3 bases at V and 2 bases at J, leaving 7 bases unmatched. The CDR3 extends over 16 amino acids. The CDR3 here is CASSEGTSSYTDTQYF. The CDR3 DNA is TGTGCCAGCAGCGAGGGGACTAGCTCGTACACAGATACGCAGTATTTT.

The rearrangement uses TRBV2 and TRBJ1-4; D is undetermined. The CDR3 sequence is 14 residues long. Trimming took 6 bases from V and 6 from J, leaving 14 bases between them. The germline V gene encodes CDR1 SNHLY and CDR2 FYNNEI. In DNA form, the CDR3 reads TGTGCCAGCAGAGGGAGGGAGACGGATGAAAAACTGTTTTTT. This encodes CASRGRETDEKLFF.

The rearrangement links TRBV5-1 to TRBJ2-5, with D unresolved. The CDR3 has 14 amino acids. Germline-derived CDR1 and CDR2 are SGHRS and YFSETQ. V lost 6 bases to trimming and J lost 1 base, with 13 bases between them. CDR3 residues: CASKSTTPQETQYF. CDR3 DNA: TGCGCCAGCAAGAGCACTACCCCCCAAGAGACCCAGTACTTC.

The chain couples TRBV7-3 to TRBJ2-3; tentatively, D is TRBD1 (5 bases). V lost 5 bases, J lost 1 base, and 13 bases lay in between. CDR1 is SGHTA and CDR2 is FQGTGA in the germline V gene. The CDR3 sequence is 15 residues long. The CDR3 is CASSLQGSRTDTQYF. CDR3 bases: TGTGCCAGCAGCCTCCAGGGTTCGCGCACAGATACGCAGTATTTT.

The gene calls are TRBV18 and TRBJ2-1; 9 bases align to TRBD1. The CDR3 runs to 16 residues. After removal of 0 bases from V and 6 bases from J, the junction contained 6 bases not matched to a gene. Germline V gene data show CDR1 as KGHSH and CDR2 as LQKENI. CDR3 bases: TGTGCCAGCTCACCACCTCTTTCGGGACAGGGCAATGAGCAGTTCTTC. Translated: CASSPPLSGQGNEQFF.

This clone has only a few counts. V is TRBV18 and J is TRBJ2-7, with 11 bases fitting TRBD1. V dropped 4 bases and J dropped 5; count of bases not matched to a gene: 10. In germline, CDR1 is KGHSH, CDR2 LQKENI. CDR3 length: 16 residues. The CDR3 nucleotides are TGTGCCAGCTCACGACTACCGGGACAGGGGGACCACGAGCAGTACTTC. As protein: CASSRLPGQGDHEQYF.